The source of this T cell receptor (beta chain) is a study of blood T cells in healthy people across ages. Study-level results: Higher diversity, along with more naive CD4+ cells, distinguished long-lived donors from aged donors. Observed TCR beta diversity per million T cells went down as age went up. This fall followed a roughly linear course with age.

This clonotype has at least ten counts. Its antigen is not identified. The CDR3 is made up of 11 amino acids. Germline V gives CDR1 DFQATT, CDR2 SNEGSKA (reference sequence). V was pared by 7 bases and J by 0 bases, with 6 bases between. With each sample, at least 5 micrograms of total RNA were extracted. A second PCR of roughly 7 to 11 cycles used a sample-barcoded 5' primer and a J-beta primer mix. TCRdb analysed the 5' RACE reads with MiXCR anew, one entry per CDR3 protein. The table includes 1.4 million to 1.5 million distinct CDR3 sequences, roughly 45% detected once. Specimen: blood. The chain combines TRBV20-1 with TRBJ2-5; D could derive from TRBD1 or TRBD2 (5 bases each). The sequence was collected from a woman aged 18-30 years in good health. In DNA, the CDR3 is TGCAGTGGGGGGAACCAAGAGACCCAGTACTTC. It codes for CSGGNQETQYF.